The source of this T cell receptor beta chain is a study of CD8+ T cells in alopecia areata. Study information: Treated patients took oral tofacitinib at 5 to 10 mg twice daily. Tofacitinib administration persisted for 6 to 18 months, succeeded by 6 months off drug.

Note on this clone: Its antigen is still unknown. Other DNA variants within this sample encode the same CDR3.

Broader study findings: Clonality exceeded that of normal scalp in lesional scalp, most notably in alopecia totalis/universalis.

RNA was extracted and reverse transcribed into cDNA as the sequencing template. Some clones are missing from TCRdb's copy, which holds only in-frame ones; the method was immunoSEQ multiplex PCR. The table shows some 130,000 clones, with about 49% occurring only once. J lost 0 bases, V lost 6 bases, and 3 bases had no gene match. From germline, CDR1 is SQVTM and CDR2 ANQGSEA. The length of the CDR3 is 13 residues. V gene TRBV29-1 combines with J gene TRBJ2-7; the match to TRBD1 covers 9 bases. Sequencing used CD8+ T cells sorted from blood, obtained at week 0. This receptor was obtained from a human donor with alopecia areata. The CDR3, as DNA: TGCAGCGTAGGGACAGGGAGCTCCTACGAGCAGTACTTC. It yields the protein CSVGTGSSYEQYF.